This T cell receptor (beta chain) is drawn from a study of beta chain features in type 1 diabetes. Study findings and constraints: Naive, central memory and regulatory TCRB repertoires appeared more similar among patients than healthy donors. VDJ junctions sequenced from type 1 diabetes patients showed fewer insertions and more deletions.

A remark on this clone: Antigen unknown.

The whole isolated RNA underwent reverse transcription, so sequencing captured expressed TCRB transcripts. Here immunoSEQ multiplex PCR was the method, and the copy in TCRdb shows in-frame clones only, minus some. The sample lists hundreds of thousands of clones, around a sixth occurring once. Germline V CDR1 and CDR2: MDHEN, SYDVKM. The V end lost 4 bases, the J end lost 0 bases, and 12 bases lay between the germline ends. The CDR3 runs 16 residues. V gene TRBV28 combines with J gene TRBJ2-2; D may be TRBD2 (6 bases). What was sequenced was naive CD4+ T cells from blood. This receptor was taken from a woman younger than 30 in good health. The CDR3 sequence is CASSSGVYSNTGELFF. For the CDR3, the DNA is TGTGCCAGCAGTTCGGGGGTTTACTCGAACACCGGGGAGCTGTTTTTT.